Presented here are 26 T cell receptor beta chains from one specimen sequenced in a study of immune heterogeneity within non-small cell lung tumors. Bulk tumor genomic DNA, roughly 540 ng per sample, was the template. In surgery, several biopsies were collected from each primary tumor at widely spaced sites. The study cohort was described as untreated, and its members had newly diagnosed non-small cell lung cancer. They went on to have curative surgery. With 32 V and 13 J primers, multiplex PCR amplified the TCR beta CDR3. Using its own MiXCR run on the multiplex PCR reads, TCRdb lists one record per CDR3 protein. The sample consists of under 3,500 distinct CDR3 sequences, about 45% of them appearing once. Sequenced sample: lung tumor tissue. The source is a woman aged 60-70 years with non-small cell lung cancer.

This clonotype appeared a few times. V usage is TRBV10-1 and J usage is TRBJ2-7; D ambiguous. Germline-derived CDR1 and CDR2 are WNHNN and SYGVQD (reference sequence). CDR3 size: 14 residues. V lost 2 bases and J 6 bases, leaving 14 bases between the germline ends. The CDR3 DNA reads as TGCGCCAGCAGTGAGGGATCCGCCTTACGCGAGCAGTACTTC. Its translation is CASSEGSALREQYF.

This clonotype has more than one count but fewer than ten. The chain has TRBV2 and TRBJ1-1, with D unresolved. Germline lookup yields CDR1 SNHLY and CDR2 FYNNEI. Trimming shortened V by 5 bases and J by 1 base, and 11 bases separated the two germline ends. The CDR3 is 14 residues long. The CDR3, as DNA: TGTGCCAGCAGTACGGACTATACGAACACTGAAGCTTTCTTT. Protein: CASSTDYTNTEAFF.

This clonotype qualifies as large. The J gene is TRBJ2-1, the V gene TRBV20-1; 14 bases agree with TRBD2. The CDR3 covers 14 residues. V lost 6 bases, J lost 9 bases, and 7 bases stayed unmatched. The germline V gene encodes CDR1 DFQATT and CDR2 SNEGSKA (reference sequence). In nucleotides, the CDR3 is TGCAGTGCCACCGGGACTAGCGGGAGAGGTGAGCAGTTCTTC. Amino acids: CSATGTSGRGEQFF.

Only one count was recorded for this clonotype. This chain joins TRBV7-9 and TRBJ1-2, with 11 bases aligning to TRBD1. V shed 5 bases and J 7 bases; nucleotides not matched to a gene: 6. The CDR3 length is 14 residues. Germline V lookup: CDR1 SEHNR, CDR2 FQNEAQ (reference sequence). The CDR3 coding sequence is TGTGCCAGCAGCCCAGGGACAGGGGGATTTGGCTACACCTTC. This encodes CASSPGTGGFGYTF.

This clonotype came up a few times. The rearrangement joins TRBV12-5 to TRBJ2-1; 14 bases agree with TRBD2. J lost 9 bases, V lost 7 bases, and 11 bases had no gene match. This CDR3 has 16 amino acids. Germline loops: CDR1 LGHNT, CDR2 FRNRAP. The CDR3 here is CASVAPGLAGVSEQFF. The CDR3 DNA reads TGTGCTAGTGTTGCCCCGGGACTAGCGGGAGTCTCTGAGCAGTTCTTC. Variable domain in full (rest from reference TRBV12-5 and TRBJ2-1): DARVTQTPRHKVTEMGQEVTMRCQPILGHNTVFWYRQTMMQGLELLAYFRNRAPLDDSGMPKDRFSAEMPDATLATLKIQPSEPRDSAVYFCASVAPGLAGVSEQFFGPGTRLTVL.

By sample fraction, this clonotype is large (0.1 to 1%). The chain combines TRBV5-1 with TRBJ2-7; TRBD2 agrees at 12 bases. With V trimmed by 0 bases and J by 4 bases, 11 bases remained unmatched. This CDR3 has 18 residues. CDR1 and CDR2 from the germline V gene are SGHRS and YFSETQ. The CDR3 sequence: CASSLGLAGELSWYEQYF. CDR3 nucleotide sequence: TGCGCCAGCAGCTTGGGACTAGCGGGAGAATTGTCGTGGTACGAGCAGTACTTC.

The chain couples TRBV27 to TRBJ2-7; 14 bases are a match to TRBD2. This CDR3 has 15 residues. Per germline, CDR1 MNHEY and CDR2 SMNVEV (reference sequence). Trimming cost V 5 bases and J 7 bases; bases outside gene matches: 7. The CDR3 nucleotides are TGTGCCAGCAGTACGGGACTAGCGGGAGTCGGTGAGCAGTACTTC. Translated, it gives CASSTGLAGVGEQYF.

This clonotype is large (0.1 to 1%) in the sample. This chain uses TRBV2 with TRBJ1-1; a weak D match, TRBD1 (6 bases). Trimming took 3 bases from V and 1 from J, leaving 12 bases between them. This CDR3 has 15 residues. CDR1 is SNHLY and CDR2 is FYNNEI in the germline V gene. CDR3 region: CASSEATGPNTEAFF. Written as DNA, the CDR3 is TGTGCCAGCAGTGAGGCGACAGGTCCGAACACTGAAGCTTTCTTT. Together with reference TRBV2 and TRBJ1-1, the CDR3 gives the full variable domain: EPEVTQTPSHQVTQMGQEVILRCVPISNHLYFYWYRQILGQKVEFLVSFYNNEISEKSEIFDDQFSVERPDGSNFTLKIRSTKLEDSAMYFCASSEATGPNTEAFFGQGTRLTVV.

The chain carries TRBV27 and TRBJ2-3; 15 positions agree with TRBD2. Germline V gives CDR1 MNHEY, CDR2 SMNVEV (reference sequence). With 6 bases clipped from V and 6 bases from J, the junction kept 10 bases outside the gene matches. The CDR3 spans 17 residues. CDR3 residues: CASRGLAGGPSVDTQYF. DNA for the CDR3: TGTGCCAGCAGAGGACTAGCGGGAGGGCCAAGCGTTGATACGCAGTATTTT.

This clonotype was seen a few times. This CDR3 is CSASSRSRLDDEQYF. CDR3 DNA: TGCAGTGCTAGTTCAAGGTCCCGCTTGGACGACGAGCAGTACTTC. J is TRBJ2-7 and V is TRBV20-1; D gene uncertain. The CDR3 contains 15 residues. Trimming took off 3 bases at V and 5 bases at J, with 20 bases between the two ends. CDR1 and CDR2 (germline): DFQATT, SNEGSKA (reference sequence).

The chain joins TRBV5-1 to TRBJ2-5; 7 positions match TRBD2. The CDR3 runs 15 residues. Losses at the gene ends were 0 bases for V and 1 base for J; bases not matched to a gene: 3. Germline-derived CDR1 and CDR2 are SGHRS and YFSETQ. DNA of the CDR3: TGCGCCAGCAGCTTGGAGCGCGGGAGCCAAGAGACCCAGTACTTC. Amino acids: CASSLERGSQETQYF.

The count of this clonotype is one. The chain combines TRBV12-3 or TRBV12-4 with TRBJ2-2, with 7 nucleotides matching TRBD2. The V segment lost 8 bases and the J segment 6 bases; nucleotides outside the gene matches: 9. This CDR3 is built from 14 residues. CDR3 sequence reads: CASRMGGGAGELFF. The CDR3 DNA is TGTGCCAGCCGCATGGGGGGGGGAGCCGGGGAGCTGTTTTTT.

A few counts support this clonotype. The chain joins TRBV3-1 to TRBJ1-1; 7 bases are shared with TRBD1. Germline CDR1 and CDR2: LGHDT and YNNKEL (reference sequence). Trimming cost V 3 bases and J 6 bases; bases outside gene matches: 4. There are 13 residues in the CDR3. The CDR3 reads CASSHRQGAEAFF. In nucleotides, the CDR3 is TGTGCCAGCAGCCACAGGCAGGGGGCTGAAGCTTTCTTT. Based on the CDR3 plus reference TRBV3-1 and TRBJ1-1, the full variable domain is DTAVSQTPKYLVTQMGNDKSIKCEQNLGHDTMYWYKQDSKKFLKIMFSYNNKELIINETVPNRFSPKSPDKAHLNLHINSLELGDSAVYFCASSHRQGAEAFFGQGTRLTVV.

The CDR3 sequence: CASSGLFSGSNTDTQYF. CDR3 DNA: TGTGCCAGCTCGGGACTTTTTAGCGGGAGTAACACAGATACGCAGTATTTT. The genes are TRBV6-2 or TRBV6-3 and TRBJ2-3, with 9 bases that match TRBD2. Germline V lookup: CDR1 MNHEY, CDR2 SVGEGT. The ends lost 8 bases at V and 2 bases at J; junction bases unmatched: 14. The CDR3 spans 17 residues.

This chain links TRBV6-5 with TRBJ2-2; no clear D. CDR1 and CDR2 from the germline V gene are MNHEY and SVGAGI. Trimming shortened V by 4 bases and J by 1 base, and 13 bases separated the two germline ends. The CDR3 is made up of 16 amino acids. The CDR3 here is CASSSQRAENTGELFF. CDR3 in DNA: TGTGCCAGCAGTTCCCAACGGGCCGAGAACACCGGGGAGCTGTTTTTT.

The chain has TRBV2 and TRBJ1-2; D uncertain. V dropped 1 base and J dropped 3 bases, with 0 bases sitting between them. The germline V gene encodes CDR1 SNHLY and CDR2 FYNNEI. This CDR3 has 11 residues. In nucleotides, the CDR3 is TGTGCCAGCAGTGAAGACTATGGCTACACCTTC. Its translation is CASSEDYGYTF.

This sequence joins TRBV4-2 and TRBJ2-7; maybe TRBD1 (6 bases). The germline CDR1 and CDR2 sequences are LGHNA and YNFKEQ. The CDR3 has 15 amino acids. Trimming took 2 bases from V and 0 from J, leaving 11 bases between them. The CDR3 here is CASSQYRDISYEQYF. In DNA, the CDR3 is TGTGCCAGCAGCCAATACCGGGACATCTCCTACGAGCAGTACTTC.

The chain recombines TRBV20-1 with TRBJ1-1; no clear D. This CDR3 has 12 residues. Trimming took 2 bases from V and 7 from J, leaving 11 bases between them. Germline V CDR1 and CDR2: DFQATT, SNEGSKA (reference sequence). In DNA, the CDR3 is TGCAGTGCTAGATACTGGACCGTTGAAGCTTTCTTT. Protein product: CSARYWTVEAFF.

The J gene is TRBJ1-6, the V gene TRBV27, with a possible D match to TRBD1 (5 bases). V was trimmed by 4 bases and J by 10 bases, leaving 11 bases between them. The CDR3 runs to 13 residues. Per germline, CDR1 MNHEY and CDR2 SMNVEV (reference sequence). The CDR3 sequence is CASSSPGKSPLHF. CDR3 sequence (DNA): TGTGCCAGCAGTTCCCCAGGGAAATCACCCCTCCACTTT.

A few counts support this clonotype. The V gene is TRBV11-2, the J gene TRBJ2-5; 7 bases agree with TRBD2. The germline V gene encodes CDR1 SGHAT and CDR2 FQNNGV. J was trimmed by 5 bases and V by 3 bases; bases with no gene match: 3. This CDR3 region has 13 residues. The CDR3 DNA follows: TGTGCCAGCAGCTTCTGGGGGGGTGAGACCCAGTACTTC. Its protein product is CASSFWGGETQYF. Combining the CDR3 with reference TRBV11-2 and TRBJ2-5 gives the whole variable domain EAGVAQSPRYKIIEKRQSVAFWCNPISGHATLYWYQQILGQGPKLLIQFQNNGVVDDSQLPKDRFSAERLKGVDSTLKIQPAKLEDSAVYLCASSFWGGETQYFGPGTRLLVL.

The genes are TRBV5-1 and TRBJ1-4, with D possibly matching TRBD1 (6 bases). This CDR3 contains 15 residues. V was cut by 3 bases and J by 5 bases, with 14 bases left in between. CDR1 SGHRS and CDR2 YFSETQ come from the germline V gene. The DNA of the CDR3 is TGCGCCAGCAGCTCGGAAGTGGGACAAAATGAAAAACTGTTTTTT. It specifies CASSSEVGQNEKLFF.

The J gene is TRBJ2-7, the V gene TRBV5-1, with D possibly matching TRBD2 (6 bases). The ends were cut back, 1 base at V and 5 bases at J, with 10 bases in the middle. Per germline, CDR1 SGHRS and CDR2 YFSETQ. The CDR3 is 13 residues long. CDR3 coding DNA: TGCGCCAGCAGCTTGAGAGGGGAGGACGAGCAGTACTTC. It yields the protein CASSLRGEDEQYF.

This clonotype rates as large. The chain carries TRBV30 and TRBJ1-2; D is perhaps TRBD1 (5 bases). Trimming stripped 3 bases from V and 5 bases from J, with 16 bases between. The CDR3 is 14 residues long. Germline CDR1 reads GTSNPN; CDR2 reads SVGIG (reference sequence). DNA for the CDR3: TGTGCCTGGAGGTGGGGGGGAACTGGATATGGCTACACCTTC. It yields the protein CAWRWGGTGYGYTF. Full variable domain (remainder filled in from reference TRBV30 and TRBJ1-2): SQTIHQWPATLVQPVGSPLSLECTVEGTSNPNLYWYRQAAGRGLQLLFYSVGIGQISSEVPQNLSASRPQDRQFILSSKKLLLSDSGFYLCAWRWGGTGYGYTFGSGTRLTVV.

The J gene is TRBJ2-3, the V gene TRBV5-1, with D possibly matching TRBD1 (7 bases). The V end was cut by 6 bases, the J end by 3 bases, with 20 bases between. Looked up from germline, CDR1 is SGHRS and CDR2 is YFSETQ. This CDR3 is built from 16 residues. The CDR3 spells CASMVRGAGTTDTQYF. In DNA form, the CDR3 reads TGCGCCAGCATGGTCAGGGGGGCCGGCACAACAGATACGCAGTATTTT.

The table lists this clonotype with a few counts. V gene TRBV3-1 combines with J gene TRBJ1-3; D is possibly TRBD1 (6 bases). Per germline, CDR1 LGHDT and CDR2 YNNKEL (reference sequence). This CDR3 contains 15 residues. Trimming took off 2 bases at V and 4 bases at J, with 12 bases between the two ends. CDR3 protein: CASSQQSGTGNTIYF. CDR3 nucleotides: TGTGCCAGCAGCCAACAATCCGGGACAGGAAACACCATATATTTT. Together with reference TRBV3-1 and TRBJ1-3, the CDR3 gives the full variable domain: DTAVSQTPKYLVTQMGNDKSIKCEQNLGHDTMYWYKQDSKKFLKIMFSYNNKELIINETVPNRFSPKSPDKAHLNLHINSLELGDSAVYFCASSQQSGTGNTIYFGEGSWLTVV.

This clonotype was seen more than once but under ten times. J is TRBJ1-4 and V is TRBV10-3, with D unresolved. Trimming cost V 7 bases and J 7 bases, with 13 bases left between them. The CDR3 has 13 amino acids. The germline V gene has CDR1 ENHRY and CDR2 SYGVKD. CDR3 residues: CAITPEKGEKLFF. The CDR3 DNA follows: TGTGCCATCACCCCTGAAAAGGGTGAAAAACTGTTTTTT.